The clone carrying this T cell receptor (beta chain) was picked up many times. Its antigen is not known. These data come from a study of early T cells in non-severe SARS-CoV-2 infection. The study's findings and limits: In VDJdb matching, anti-spike CD8 responses were favored while private and CD4 specificities went missing.

The TCR library protocol was used to attach unique molecular identifiers. These identifiers were attached to individual cDNA molecules. TCRdb analysed the 5' RACE reads with MiXCR anew, one entry per CDR3 protein. Of some 48,000 distinct CDR3 sequences listed, roughly 4.5% were seen once; the top ten hold 5% to 7.5%. V dropped 4 bases and J dropped 3 bases, with 13 bases sitting between them. From germline, CDR1 is SGHTA and CDR2 FQGNSA. This CDR3 has 14 residues. The sequence was collected from an adult who was a healthcare worker with PCR-confirmed SARS-CoV-2 infection or an uninfected control (not recorded which). V and J are TRBV7-2 and TRBJ2-7; D uncertain. The specimen was whole blood. The CDR3 protein is CASSSDLFHYEQYF. The CDR3 nucleotides read TGTGCCAGCAGCTCTGACCTATTCCACTACGAGCAGTACTTC.